The present T cell receptor beta chain was sequenced within a study of CD8 T cells in ankylosing spondylitis. Study findings and constraints: In synovial fluid and blood from reactive arthritis, some motif variants were previously reported. CD8+ disease-linked clones were present at relatively low frequencies in blood.

This clonotype was picked up a small number of times. Its antigen remains unknown. Here the CDR3 omits its conserved ending phenylalanine or tryptophan, so a read error is the likely source. The CDR3 is 15 residues long. Germline lookup yields CDR1 DFQATT and CDR2 SNEGSKA (reference sequence). The J segment lost 3 bases and the V segment lost 0 bases, leaving 5 bases of the junction unmatched. Making use of molecular barcodes, quantitative 5'-RACE generated TCR beta libraries. TCRdb reanalysed the 5' RACE reads using MiXCR and keeps one entry per CDR3 protein. The repertoire holds roughly 170,000 distinct CDR3 sequences, with around a tenth as singletons.

The chain joins TRBV20-1 to TRBJ2-1; 7 bases are shared with TRBD2. Material: blood, either unsorted or a sorted T cell fraction (not recorded which). The receptor comes from a female donor with ankylosing spondylitis or in good health (not recorded which). This CDR3 is CSARDQSGIYNEQFL. For the CDR3, the DNA is TGCAGTGCTAGAGATCAAAGCGGGATCTACAATGAGCAGTTCCTC.